What follows are 3 T cell receptor beta chains derived from one specimen sequenced in a study of T cell changes during pregnancy in multiple sclerosis. The table came from immunoSEQ multiplex PCR; TCRdb's copy has only in-frame clones and leaves some out. Among some 47,000 clones, 95% to 96% were seen once, and the ten largest hold about 0.92%. Material: peripheral blood, obtained in the second trimester of pregnancy. Receptors were obtained from a female donor with multiple sclerosis, enrolled in a pregnancy study.

CDR3 in DNA: TGTGCCAGCAGCTTTATAGGGCTAGCGGGAGCCGGAGGAGAGACCCAGTACTTC. It codes for CASSFIGLAGAGGETQYF. J is TRBJ2-5 and V is TRBV7-3, with 10 bases aligning to TRBD2. Germline loops: CDR1 SGHTA, CDR2 FQGTGA. The CDR3 length is 18 residues. Losses at the gene ends were 3 bases for V and 4 bases for J; bases not matched to a gene: 14.

V and J are TRBV30 and TRBJ1-2, with a possible D match to TRBD1 (5 bases). This CDR3 contains 16 residues. Germline assignment: CDR1 GTSNPN and CDR2 SVGIG (reference sequence). V was trimmed by 7 bases and J by 7 bases, leaving 28 bases between them. CDR3 coding DNA: TGTGCCTTGATGATTTCCGGGACTATATCCTGGGCTGGCTACACCTTC. This encodes CALMISGTISWAGYTF.

V is TRBV10-3 and J is TRBJ2-2; D may be TRBD2 (6 bases). Germline CDR1 reads ENHRY; CDR2 reads SYGVKD. The CDR3 extends over 15 amino acids. The germline V and J ends were trimmed by 8 bases and 1 base, with 14 bases remaining between them. The CDR3 region is CAIRRDGLNTGELFF. The CDR3 DNA follows: TGTGCCATCCGGAGGGACGGCCTGAACACCGGGGAGCTGTTTTTT.